The entry that follows covers one T cell receptor (beta chain) sequence. The data originate from a study of blood T cell repertoires in COVID-19. The overall study: The United States, Italy and Spain provided the acute and convalescent COVID-19 samples. T cells, B-cell-depleted T cells, or PBMCs supplied cDNA or gDNA.

Trimming cost V 5 bases and J 0 bases, with 11 bases left between them. Germline CDR1 reads SNHLY; CDR2 reads FYNNEI. The CDR3 runs 16 residues. How the authors handled the data: Amplifying reference gene primers gave estimates of nucleated cell counts. The data were produced by immunoSEQ multiplex PCR, yet TCRdb's version contains in-frame clones alone and is incomplete. V and J calls and clone size are those listed in that table; D and trimming were worked out from the DNA. The data show over 150,000 clones, around 80% seen once. Sequenced sample: peripheral blood. The receptor comes from a human donor with acute or convalescent COVID-19. The donor label of this sample is uncertain. The genes are TRBV2 and TRBJ2-6, with a possible D match to TRBD1 (6 bases). The CDR3 region is CASSSDSPSGANVLTF. As DNA, the CDR3 is TGTGCCAGCAGTTCGGACAGTCCCTCTGGGGCCAACGTCCTGACTTTC. Full variable domain (rest looked up from reference TRBV2 and TRBJ2-6): EPEVTQTPSHQVTQMGQEVILRCVPISNHLYFYWYRQILGQKVEFLVSFYNNEISEKSEIFDDQFSVERPDGSNFTLKIRSTKLEDSAMYFCASSSDSPSGANVLTFGAGSRLTVL.